The subject of this entry is one T cell receptor beta chain. This record comes from a study of blood T cell repertoires in COVID-19. Study-level background: T cells, B-cell-depleted T cells, or PBMCs supplied cDNA or gDNA.

Measured with immunoSEQ multiplex PCR; TCRdb has only the in-frame clones, and not every one. The table records about 57,000 clones, 70% to 80% of them present only once. What was sequenced was peripheral blood. This TCR was sampled from a human donor in a cohort sampled during active COVID-19.

CDR3 region: CSVEDQRETAGETQYF. CDR3 DNA sequence: TGCAGCGTTGAAGATCAAAGGGAGACAGCGGGAGAGACCCAGTACTTC. The chain employs TRBV29-1 and TRBJ2-5; D possibly corresponds to TRBD2 (6 bases). V was pared by 0 bases and J by 4 bases, with 18 bases between. The germline CDR1 and CDR2 sequences are SQVTM and ANQGSEA. This CDR3 spans 16 amino acids.